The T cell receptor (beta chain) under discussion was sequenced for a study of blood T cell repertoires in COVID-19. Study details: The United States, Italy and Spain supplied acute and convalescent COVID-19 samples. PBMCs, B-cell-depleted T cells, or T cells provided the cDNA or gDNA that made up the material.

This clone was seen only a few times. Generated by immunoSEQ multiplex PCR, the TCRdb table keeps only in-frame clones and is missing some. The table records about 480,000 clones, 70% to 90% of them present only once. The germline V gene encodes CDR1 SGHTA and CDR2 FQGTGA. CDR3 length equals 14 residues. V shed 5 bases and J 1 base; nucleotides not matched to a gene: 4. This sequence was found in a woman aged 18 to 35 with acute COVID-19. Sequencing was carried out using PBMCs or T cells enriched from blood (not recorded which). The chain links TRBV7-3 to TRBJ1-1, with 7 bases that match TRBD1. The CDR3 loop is CASSRSGGNTEAFF. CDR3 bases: TGTGCCAGCAGCCGGTCAGGGGGGAACACTGAAGCTTTCTTT.